A single sample is the source of the 28 T cell receptor beta chains below, sequenced in a study of cytomegalovirus exposure and HLA in healthy donors. PCR amplification relied on 60 Vbeta primers (plus 13 Jbeta primers). The method was immunoSEQ multiplex PCR; TCRdb's version includes in-frame clones alone and lacks a portion of them. This sample carries roughly 110,000 clones, less than 80% of them seen once, and the ten largest clones take around 3.4%. Material for sequencing was PBMCs. The receptors here all came from a man between 60 and 75 years old in good health and CMV-seronegative.

The table lists this clone with a few counts. This chain connects TRBV2 to TRBJ1-6; TRBD1 matches at 7 bases. CDR3 length equals 14 residues. From germline, CDR1 is SNHLY and CDR2 FYNNEI. V shed 11 bases and J 7 bases; nucleotides not matched to a gene: 11. The CDR3 protein is CAGNRGSFNSPLHF. CDR3 in DNA: TGTGCCGGAAACAGGGGATCCTTCAATTCACCCCTCCACTTT. Full variable domain (remainder filled in from reference TRBV2 and TRBJ1-6): EPEVTQTPSHQVTQMGQEVILRCVPISNHLYFYWYRQILGQKVEFLVSFYNNEISEKSEIFDDQFSVERPDGSNFTLKIRSTKLEDSAMYFCAGNRGSFNSPLHFGNGTRLTVT.

The gene calls are TRBV29-1 and TRBJ2-5; tentatively, D is TRBD1 (6 bases). Germline V lookup: CDR1 SQVTM, CDR2 ANQGSEA. V was cut by 5 bases and J by 3 bases, with 10 bases left in between. The CDR3 length is 12 residues. CDR3: CSVRTEEETQYF. The CDR3, as DNA: TGCAGCGTTAGGACAGAAGAAGAGACCCAGTACTTC. The full variable domain, completed using reference TRBV29-1 and TRBJ2-5, is SAVISQKPSRDICQRGTSLTIQCQVDSQVTMMFWYRQQPGQSLTLIATANQGSEATYESGFVIDKFPISRPNLTFSTLTVSNMSPEDSSIYLCSVRTEEETQYFGPGTRLLVL.

J is TRBJ1-3 and V is TRBV11-1; D may be TRBD1 (5 bases). The CDR3 is 16 residues long. The ends were cut back, 4 bases at V and 0 bases at J, with 13 bases in the middle. Germline V gives CDR1 SGHAT, CDR2 FQDESV (reference sequence). CDR3 coding DNA: TGTGCCAGCAGCTCAGGGCCATCTTCCTCTGGAAACACCATATATTTT. Its protein product is CASSSGPSSSGNTIYF. The whole variable domain, filled in from reference TRBV11-1 and TRBJ1-3, reads EAEVAQSPRYKITEKSQAVAFWCDPISGHATLYWYRQILGQGPELLVQFQDESVVDDSQLPKDRFSAERLKGVDSTLKIQPAELGDSAMYLCASSSGPSSSGNTIYFGEGSWLTVV.

This chain connects TRBV11-2 to TRBJ2-3, with D unclear. Germline CDR1 reads SGHAT; CDR2 reads FQNNGV. Deletions cut 5 bases from V and 0 bases from J, with 15 bases between. The CDR3 consists of 16 residues. CDR3 loop: CASSPRTTFSTDTQYF. DNA of the CDR3: TGTGCCAGCAGCCCCCGTACTACCTTTAGCACAGATACGCAGTATTTT.

The rearrangement joins TRBV6-6 to TRBJ2-3; D gene ambiguous. The germline CDR1 and CDR2 sequences are MNHNY and SVGAGI (reference sequence). Trimming removed 0 bases at V and 0 bases at J, with 4 bases between. The CDR3 covers 14 residues. The CDR3 coding sequence is TGTGCCAGCAGTTACTCCGGGAGCACAGATACGCAGTATTTT. It is translated as CASSYSGSTDTQYF.

The chain combines TRBV2 with TRBJ2-5, with 14 bases matching TRBD2. Germline V gene data show CDR1 as SNHLY and CDR2 as FYNNEI. The CDR3 extends over 15 amino acids. V gave up 8 bases and J gave up 5 bases; unmatched junction bases: 7. The CDR3 reads CASRLAGGEWETQYF. In DNA form, the CDR3 reads TGTGCCAGCCGACTAGCGGGGGGGGAGTGGGAGACCCAGTACTTC.

In its sample, this clone was seen once. This chain uses TRBV7-6 with TRBJ2-5, with D possibly TRBD1 on 6 matching bases. Germline assignment: CDR1 SGHVS and CDR2 FNYEAQ. Trimming took 3 bases from V and 3 from J, leaving 8 bases between them. This CDR3 spans 13 amino acids. The CDR3 bases are TGTGCCAGCAGCTTGAACAGGGAAGAGACCCAGTACTTC. The encoded protein is CASSLNREETQYF.

The chain recombines TRBV9 with TRBJ2-5; D gene ambiguous. Germline V lookup: CDR1 SGDLS, CDR2 YYNGEE. The CDR3 contains 13 residues. V lost 2 bases and J 2 bases, leaving 7 bases between the germline ends. CDR3 residues: CASSVYGQETQYF. In nucleotides, the CDR3 is TGTGCCAGCAGCGTCTACGGGCAAGAGACCCAGTACTTC. Variable domain in full (rest from reference TRBV9 and TRBJ2-5): DSGVTQTPKHLITATGQRVTLRCSPRSGDLSVYWYQQSLDQGLQFLIQYYNGEERAKGNILERFSAQQFPDLHSELNLSSLELGDSALYFCASSVYGQETQYFGPGTRLLVL.

The gene calls are TRBV27 and TRBJ2-1; D possibly corresponds to TRBD2 (5 bases). Germline-derived CDR1 and CDR2 are MNHEY and SMNVEV (reference sequence). The CDR3 length is 17 residues. V lost 1 base to trimming and J lost 0 bases, with 13 bases between them. The CDR3 sequence: CASSLWVTRGSYNEQFF. The DNA of the CDR3 is TGTGCCAGCAGTTTATGGGTCACTCGGGGCTCCTACAATGAGCAGTTCTTC.

The rearrangement links TRBV7-9 to TRBJ2-3, with 8 positions matching TRBD2. The CDR3 loop spans 15 amino acids. Trimming removed 9 bases from V and 3 bases from J; junction bases left unmatched: 11. Germline V CDR1 and CDR2: SEHNR, FQNEAQ (reference sequence). The CDR3 is CASNNPGGETDTQYF. The DNA for the CDR3 is TGTGCCAGTAATAACCCCGGGGGGGAGACAGATACGCAGTATTTT.

This CDR3 is CASSGGTGQAYEQYF. The CDR3 bases are TGTGCCAGCAGTGGAGGGACAGGCCAAGCCTACGAGCAGTACTTC. This sequence joins TRBV6-5 and TRBJ2-7; 8 bases fit TRBD1. The CDR3 totals 15 residues. Trimming took 5 bases from V and 2 from J; bases not matched to a gene: 8. In germline, CDR1 is MNHEY, CDR2 SVGAGI.

This clone showed up just a few times. The chain carries TRBV5-1 and TRBJ1-1, with 9 bases that match TRBD1. The CDR3 runs 16 residues. Germline V CDR1 and CDR2: SGHRS, YFSETQ. Trimming removed 7 bases from V and 0 bases from J; junction bases left unmatched: 10. In nucleotides, the CDR3 is TGCGCCAGCGCCGTCCCGGGACAGGGAATGAACACTGAAGCTTTCTTT. Translated: CASAVPGQGMNTEAFF.

In this sample, this clone turned up once. V gene TRBV4-1 combines with J gene TRBJ2-1, with 7 bases that match TRBD1. V was clipped by 0 bases and J by 1 base; unmatched bases: 9. The CDR3 extends over 18 amino acids. Germline V gene data show CDR1 as MGHRA and CDR2 as YSYEKL. The CDR3, as DNA: TGCGCCAGCAGCCAAGACCCGGGACAGTACCTTTCCTACAATGAGCAGTTCTTC. It is translated as CASSQDPGQYLSYNEQFF.

The chain employs TRBV5-1 and TRBJ1-5; 9 bases map to TRBD1. The CDR3 loop spans 17 amino acids. Losses at the gene ends were 5 bases for V and 4 bases for J; bases not matched to a gene: 13. Germline loops: CDR1 SGHRS, CDR2 YFSETQ. CDR3 DNA sequence: TGCGCCAGCAGTGGACCCGACGGACAGGGGCCTAATCAGCCCCAGCATTTT. Translated, it gives CASSGPDGQGPNQPQHF.

The chain uses TRBV5-4 and TRBJ1-4; D not resolved. Trimming shortened V by 3 bases and J by 8 bases, and 11 bases separated the two germline ends. Germline lookup yields CDR1 SGHNT and CDR2 YYREEE (reference sequence). The CDR3 contains 13 residues. The DNA for the CDR3 is TGTGCCAGCAGCTCGGAGGCACGGGAAAAACTGTTTTTT. Translation: CASSSEAREKLFF.

The chain links TRBV7-2 to TRBJ1-3; possibly TRBD1 for D (5 bases). V was pared by 5 bases and J by 1 base, with 15 bases between. The CDR3 has 16 residues. The germline gives CDR1 SGHTA, CDR2 FQGNSA. The CDR3 DNA is TGTGCCAGCAGCCAAGGGCCCGCAGGGTCTGGAAACACCATATATTTT. Amino acids: CASSQGPAGSGNTIYF. Supplemented by reference TRBV7-2 and TRBJ1-3, the full variable domain reads GAGVSQSPSNKVTEKGKDVELRCDPISGHTALYWYRQSLGQGLEFLIYFQGNSAPDKSGLPSDRFSAERTGGSVSTLTIQRTQQEDSAVYLCASSQGPAGSGNTIYFGEGSWLTVV.

In its sample, this clone was seen a few times. This chain links TRBV15 with TRBJ2-4, with 9 bases matching TRBD2. Unmatched junction bases numbered 9, after V lost 1 base and J lost 2 bases. The CDR3 has 18 amino acids. CDR1 and CDR2 from the germline V gene are LNHNV and YYDKDF (reference sequence). CDR3 coding DNA: TGTGCCACCAGCAGAGGTAGCGGGGGAAGTACGACCAAAAACATTCAGTACTTC. This encodes CATSRGSGGSTTKNIQYF.

V gene TRBV29-1 combines with J gene TRBJ1-2; 7 nucleotides align to TRBD1. Trimming at V came to 7 bases and at J to 11 bases, leaving 7 bases not matched to a gene. CDR3 length equals 10 residues. Germline CDR1 is SQVTM and CDR2 is ANQGSEA. The CDR3 protein is CSAGQDRYTF. The CDR3 coding sequence is TGCAGCGCAGGACAGGACCGATACACCTTC.

The genes are TRBV7-3 and TRBJ1-2, with 9 bases matching TRBD1. The germline CDR1 and CDR2 sequences are SGHTA and FQGTGA. V lost 8 bases and J lost 7; bases outside the gene matches: 17. This CDR3 is built from 16 residues. The CDR3 region has the DNA TGTGCCAGCGCCCCAGGGGGAGGGACAGGGAGTACTGGCTACACCTTC. It yields the protein CASAPGGGTGSTGYTF.

This clone turned up a few times. The rearrangement uses TRBV7-8 and TRBJ1-3; no definite D call. CDR3 size: 16 residues. The ends were cut back, 2 bases at V and 1 base at J, with 12 bases in the middle. CDR1 and CDR2 (germline): SGHVS, FQNEAQ. CDR3 DNA: TGTGCCAGCAGCTTAAGCGGGGTCGGATCTGGAAACACCATATATTTT. It yields the protein CASSLSGVGSGNTIYF.

This clone was observed once. The chain carries TRBV7-9 and TRBJ2-1, with 9 bases fitting TRBD1. CDR1 and CDR2 (germline): SEHNR, FQNEAQ (reference sequence). Trimming removed 5 bases from V and 8 bases from J; junction bases left unmatched: 10. The length of the CDR3 is 15 residues. The CDR3 here is CASSPPRDRGDEQFF. CDR3 bases: TGTGCCAGCAGCCCACCCCGCGACAGGGGGGATGAGCAGTTCTTC.

The chain has TRBV7-3 and TRBJ1-1, with D perhaps TRBD1 (6 bases). The CDR3 is 14 residues long. The germline CDR1 and CDR2 sequences are SGHTA and FQGTGA. With 2 bases removed from V and 3 bases from J, the gap between germline ends came to 10 bases. CDR3 amino acids: CASSLSGVDTEAFF. CDR3 in DNA: TGTGCCAGCAGCTTATCAGGGGTAGACACTGAAGCTTTCTTT.

The V gene is TRBV6-5, the J gene TRBJ1-5; unclear D gene. CDR1 is MNHEY and CDR2 is SVGAGI in the germline V gene. The V end lost 0 bases, the J end lost 5 bases, and 11 bases lay between the germline ends. The CDR3 length is 15 residues. The CDR3 protein is CASSYSYGIDQPQHF. Written as DNA, the CDR3 is TGTGCCAGCAGTTACTCGTACGGGATCGATCAGCCCCAGCATTTT.

This clone was observed a handful of times. This rearrangement joins TRBV30 to TRBJ1-6, with TRBD1 identical over 8 bases. This CDR3 spans 16 amino acids. J gave up 5 bases and V 7 bases, and 13 bases lay outside the gene matches. CDR1 and CDR2 (germline): GTSNPN, SVGIG (reference sequence). This chain's CDR3 is CASNPGQVGNNSPLHF. The CDR3 DNA reads TGTGCCTCAAATCCGGGACAGGTCGGAAATAATTCACCCCTCCACTTT.

The J gene is TRBJ1-2, the V gene TRBV7-6, with D possibly TRBD1 on 5 matching bases. Trimming removed 5 bases from V and 3 bases from J, with 10 bases in between. The CDR3 runs 13 residues. Germline CDR1 reads SGHVS; CDR2 reads FNYEAQ. CDR3 loop: CASSRGTDYGYTF. The CDR3 region has the DNA TGTGCCAGCAGCCGCGGGACTGACTATGGCTACACCTTC.

Only one count was recorded for this clone. The rearrangement joins TRBV4-2 to TRBJ2-2, with D unclear. Germline values: CDR1 LGHNA, CDR2 YNFKEQ. V was clipped by 1 base and J by 0 bases, with 9 bases between them. The CDR3 is made up of 16 amino acids. The CDR3 sequence is CASSQAPGSNTGELFF. Written as DNA, the CDR3 is TGTGCCAGCAGCCAAGCTCCGGGTTCGAACACCGGGGAGCTGTTTTTT.

V gene TRBV7-9 combines with J gene TRBJ2-1; 12 positions agree with TRBD1. Germline V gene data show CDR1 as SEHNR and CDR2 as FQNEAQ (reference sequence). V dropped 6 bases and J dropped 7; count of bases not matched to a gene: 13. This CDR3 has 17 residues. The CDR3 DNA reads as TGTGCCAGCAGTCCCATCGGCGGGACAGGGGGCGCGAATGAGCAGTTCTTC. This encodes CASSPIGGTGGANEQFF. Full variable domain (remainder filled in from reference TRBV7-9 and TRBJ2-1): DTGVSQNPRHKITKRGQNVTFRCDPISEHNRLYWYRQTLGQGPEFLTYFQNEAQLEKSRLLSDRFSAERPKGSFSTLEIQRTEQGDSAMYLCASSPIGGTGGANEQFFGPGTRLTVL.

The chain joins TRBV5-4 to TRBJ1-2; D not resolved. Looked up from germline, CDR1 is SGHNT and CDR2 is YYREEE (reference sequence). Trimming removed 1 base from V and 1 base from J, with 17 bases in between. This CDR3 has 17 amino acids. The CDR3 sequence: CASSLLFSTKLNYGYTF. CDR3 nucleotide sequence: TGTGCCAGCAGCTTGTTATTTAGCACAAAGCTTAACTATGGCTACACCTTC.